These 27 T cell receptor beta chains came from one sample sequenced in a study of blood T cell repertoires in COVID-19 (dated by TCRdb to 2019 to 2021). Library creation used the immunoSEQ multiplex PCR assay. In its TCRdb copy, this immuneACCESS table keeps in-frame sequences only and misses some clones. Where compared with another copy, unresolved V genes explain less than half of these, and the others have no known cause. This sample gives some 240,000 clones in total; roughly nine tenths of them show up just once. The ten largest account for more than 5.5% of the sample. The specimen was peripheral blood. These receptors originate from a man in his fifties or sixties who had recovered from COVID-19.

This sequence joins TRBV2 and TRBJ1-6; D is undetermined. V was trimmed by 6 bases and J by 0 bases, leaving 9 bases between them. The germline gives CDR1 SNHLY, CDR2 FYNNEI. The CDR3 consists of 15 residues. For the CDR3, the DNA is TGTGCCAGCAGCTTGACTAGCTCCTATAATTCACCCCTCCACTTT. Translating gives CASSLTSSYNSPLHF.

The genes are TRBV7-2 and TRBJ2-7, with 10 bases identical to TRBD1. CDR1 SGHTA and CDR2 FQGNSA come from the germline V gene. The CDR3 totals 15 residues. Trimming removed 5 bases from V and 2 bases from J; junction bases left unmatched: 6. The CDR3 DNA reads TGTGCCAGCAGCGTGTGGGGACAGGGGACCTACGAGCAGTACTTC. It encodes CASSVWGQGTYEQYF.

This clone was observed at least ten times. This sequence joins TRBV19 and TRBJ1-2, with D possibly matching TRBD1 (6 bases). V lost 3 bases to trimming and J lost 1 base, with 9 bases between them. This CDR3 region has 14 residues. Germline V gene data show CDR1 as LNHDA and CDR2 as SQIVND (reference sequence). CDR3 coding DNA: TGTGCCAGTAGTATCCTCAGGGGTAACTATGGCTACACCTTC. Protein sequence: CASSILRGNYGYTF. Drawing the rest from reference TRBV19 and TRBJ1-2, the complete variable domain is DGGITQSPKYLFRKEGQNVTLSCEQNLNHDAMYWYRQDPGQGLRLIYYSQIVNDFQKGDIAEGYSVSREKKESFPLTVTSAQKNPTAFYLCASSILRGNYGYTFGSGTRLTVV.

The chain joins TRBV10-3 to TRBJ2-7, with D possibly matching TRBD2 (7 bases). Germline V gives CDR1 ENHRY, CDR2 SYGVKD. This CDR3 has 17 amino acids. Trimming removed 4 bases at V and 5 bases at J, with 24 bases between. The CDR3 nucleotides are TGTGCCATCAGTGGCCCAAAAAGGGAGGGGGGAATCGACGAGCAGTACTTC. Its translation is CAISGPKREGGIDEQYF.

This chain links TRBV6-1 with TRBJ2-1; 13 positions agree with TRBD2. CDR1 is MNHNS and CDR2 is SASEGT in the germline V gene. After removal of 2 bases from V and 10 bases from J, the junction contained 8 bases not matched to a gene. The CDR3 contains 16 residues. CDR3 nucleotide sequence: TGTGCCAGCAGTGAATTGGGGACTAGCGGGAAGGTCGAGCAGTTCTTC. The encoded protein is CASSELGTSGKVEQFF.

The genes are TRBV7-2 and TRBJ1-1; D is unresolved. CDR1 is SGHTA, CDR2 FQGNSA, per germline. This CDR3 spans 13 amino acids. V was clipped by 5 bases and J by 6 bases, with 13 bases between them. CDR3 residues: CASSTESRAEAFF. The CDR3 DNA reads TGTGCCAGCAGCACAGAGTCACGCGCTGAAGCTTTCTTT. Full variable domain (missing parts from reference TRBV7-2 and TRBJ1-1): GAGVSQSPSNKVTEKGKDVELRCDPISGHTALYWYRQSLGQGLEFLIYFQGNSAPDKSGLPSDRFSAERTGGSVSTLTIQRTQQEDSAVYLCASSTESRAEAFFGQGTRLTVV.

This CDR3 reads CASSPTSGGPKGQFF. The CDR3 nucleotides read TGTGCCAGCTCACCCACTAGCGGGGGTCCGAAGGGGCAGTTCTTC. The gene calls are TRBV18 and TRBJ2-1, with TRBD2 matching over 11 bases. Germline trimming cut 3 bases from V and 12 bases from J; bases unmatched to any gene: 10. The CDR3 is 15 residues long. Germline-derived CDR1 and CDR2 are KGHSH and LQKENI.

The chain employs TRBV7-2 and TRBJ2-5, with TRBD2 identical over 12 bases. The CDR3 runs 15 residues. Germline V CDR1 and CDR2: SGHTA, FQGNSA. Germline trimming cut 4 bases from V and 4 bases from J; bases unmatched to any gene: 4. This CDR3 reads CASSSSGRARETQYF. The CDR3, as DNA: TGTGCCAGCAGCTCTAGCGGGAGGGCCAGAGAGACCCAGTACTTC.

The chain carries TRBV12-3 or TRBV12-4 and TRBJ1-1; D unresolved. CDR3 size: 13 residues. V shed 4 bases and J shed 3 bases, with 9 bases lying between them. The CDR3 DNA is TGTGCCAGCAGTTGGGTCCGGGACACTGAAGCTTTCTTT. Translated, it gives CASSWVRDTEAFF.

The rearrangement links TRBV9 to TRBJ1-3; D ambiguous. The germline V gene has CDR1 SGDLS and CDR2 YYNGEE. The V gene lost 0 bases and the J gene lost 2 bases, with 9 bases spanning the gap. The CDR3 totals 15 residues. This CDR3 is CASSVVGDPGNTIYF. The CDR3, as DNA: TGTGCCAGCAGCGTAGTCGGAGATCCTGGAAACACCATATATTTT.

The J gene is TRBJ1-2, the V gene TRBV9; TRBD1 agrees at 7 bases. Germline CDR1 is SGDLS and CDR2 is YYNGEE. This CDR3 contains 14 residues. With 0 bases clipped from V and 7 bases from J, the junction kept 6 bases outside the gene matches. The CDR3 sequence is CASSVAGTAFGYTF. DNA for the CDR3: TGTGCCAGCAGCGTAGCTGGGACAGCTTTTGGCTACACCTTC.

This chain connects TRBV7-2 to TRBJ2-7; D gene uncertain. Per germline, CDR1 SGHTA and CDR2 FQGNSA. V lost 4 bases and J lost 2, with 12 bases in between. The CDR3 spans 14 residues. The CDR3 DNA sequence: TGTGCCAGCAGCTCCGCTAGGCTGGCCTACGAGCAGTACTTC. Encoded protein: CASSSARLAYEQYF.

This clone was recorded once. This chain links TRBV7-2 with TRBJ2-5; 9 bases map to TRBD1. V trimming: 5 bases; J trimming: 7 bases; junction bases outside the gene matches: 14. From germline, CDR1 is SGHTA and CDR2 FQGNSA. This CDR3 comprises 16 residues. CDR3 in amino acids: CASSPPNRGPQRTQYF. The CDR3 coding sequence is TGTGCCAGCAGCCCCCCGAACAGGGGGCCGCAGCGGACCCAGTACTTC.

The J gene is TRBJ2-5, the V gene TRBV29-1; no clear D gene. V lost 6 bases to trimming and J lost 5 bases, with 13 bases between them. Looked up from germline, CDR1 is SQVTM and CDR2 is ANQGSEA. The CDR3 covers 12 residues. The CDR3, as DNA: TGCAGCGTGGGCCTCTACCGGGAGACCCAGTACTTC. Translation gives CSVGLYRETQYF.

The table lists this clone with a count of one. Written as DNA, the CDR3 is TGTGCCAGCAGTCTCGGGGGTTCCCACGAGCAGTACTTC. Translating gives CASSLGGSHEQYF. The chain carries TRBV6-5 and TRBJ2-7; TRBD2 might be the D (6 bases). The CDR3 loop spans 13 amino acids. The V gene's germline CDR1 is MNHEY and CDR2 SVGAGI. V was shortened by 5 bases and J by 5 bases, with 13 bases between the two germline ends.

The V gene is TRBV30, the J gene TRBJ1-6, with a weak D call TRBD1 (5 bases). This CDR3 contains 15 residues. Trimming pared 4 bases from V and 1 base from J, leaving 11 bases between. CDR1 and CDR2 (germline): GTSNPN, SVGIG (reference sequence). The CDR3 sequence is CAWNAGRSYNSPLHF. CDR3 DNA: TGTGCCTGGAATGCAGGGAGGTCCTATAATTCACCCCTCCACTTT.

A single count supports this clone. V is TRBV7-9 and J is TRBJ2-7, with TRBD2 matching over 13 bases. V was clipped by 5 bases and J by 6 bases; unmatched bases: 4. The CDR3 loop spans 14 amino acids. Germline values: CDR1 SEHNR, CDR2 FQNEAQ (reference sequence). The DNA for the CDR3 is TGTGCCAGCAGCCCAGGACTAGCGGGAGTCGAGCAGTACTTC. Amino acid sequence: CASSPGLAGVEQYF.

The CDR3 loop reads CASSLGAWQGRDEQFF. The DNA of the CDR3 is TGCGCCAGCTCTTTGGGGGCCTGGCAGGGTCGGGATGAGCAGTTCTTC. The V call is TRBV5-1, the J call TRBJ2-1; weak D call: TRBD1 (6 bases). The CDR3 runs 16 residues. CDR1 and CDR2 (germline): SGHRS, YFSETQ. The germline V and J ends were trimmed by 7 bases and 8 bases, with 25 bases remaining between them.

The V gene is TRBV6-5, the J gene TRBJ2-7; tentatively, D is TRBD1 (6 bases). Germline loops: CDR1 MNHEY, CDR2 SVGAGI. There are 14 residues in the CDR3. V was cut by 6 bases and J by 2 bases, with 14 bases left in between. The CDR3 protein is CASRPVDRPYEQYF. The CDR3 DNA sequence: TGTGCCAGCAGACCCGTGGACAGACCCTACGAGCAGTACTTC.

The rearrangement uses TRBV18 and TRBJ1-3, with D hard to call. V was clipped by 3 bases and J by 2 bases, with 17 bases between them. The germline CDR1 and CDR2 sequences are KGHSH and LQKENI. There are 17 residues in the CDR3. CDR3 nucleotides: TGTGCCAGCTCACCTTTCAGGACTTTAGGGACTGGAAACACCATATATTTT. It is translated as CASSPFRTLGTGNTIYF.

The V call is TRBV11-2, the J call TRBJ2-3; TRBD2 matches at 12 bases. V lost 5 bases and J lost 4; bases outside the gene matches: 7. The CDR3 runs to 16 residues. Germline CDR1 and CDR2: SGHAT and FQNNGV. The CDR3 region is CASSIRLAGAADTQYF. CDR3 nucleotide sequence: TGTGCCAGCAGCATCAGACTAGCGGGAGCCGCAGATACGCAGTATTTT.

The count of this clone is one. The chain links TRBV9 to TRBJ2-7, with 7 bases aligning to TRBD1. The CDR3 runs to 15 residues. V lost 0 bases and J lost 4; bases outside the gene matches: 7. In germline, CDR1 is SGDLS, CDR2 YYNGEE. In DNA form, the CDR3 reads TGTGCCAGCAGCGTAGGGACAGGCCCGGAATACGAGCAGTACTTC. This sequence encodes CASSVGTGPEYEQYF.

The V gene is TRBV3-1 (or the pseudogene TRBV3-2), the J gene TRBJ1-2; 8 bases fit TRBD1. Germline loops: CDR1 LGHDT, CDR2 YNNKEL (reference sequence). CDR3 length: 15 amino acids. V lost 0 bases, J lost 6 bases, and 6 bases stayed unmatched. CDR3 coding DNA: TGTGCCAGCAGCCAAGATGCAGGGGGCGCCCATGGCTACACCTTC. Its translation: CASSQDAGGAHGYTF.

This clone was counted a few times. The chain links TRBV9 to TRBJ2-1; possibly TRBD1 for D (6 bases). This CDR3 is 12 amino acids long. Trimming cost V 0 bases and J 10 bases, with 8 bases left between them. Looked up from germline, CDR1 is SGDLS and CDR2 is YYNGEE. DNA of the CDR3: TGTGCCAGCAGCGTAGAAAGGGGGGAGCAGTTCTTC. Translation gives CASSVERGEQFF.

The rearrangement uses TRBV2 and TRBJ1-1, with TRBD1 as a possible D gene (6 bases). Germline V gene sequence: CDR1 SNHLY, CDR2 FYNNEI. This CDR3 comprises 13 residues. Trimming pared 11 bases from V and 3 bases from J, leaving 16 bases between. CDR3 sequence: CAGRQVRDTEAFF. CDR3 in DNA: TGTGCCGGCCGACAGGTTCGGGACACTGAAGCTTTCTTT.

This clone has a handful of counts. This chain's CDR3 is CASSQDRTSTYNEQFF. The CDR3 region has the DNA TGCGCCAGCAGCCAAGATAGGACTTCAACCTACAATGAGCAGTTCTTC. J is TRBJ2-1 and V is TRBV4-1; a possible D gene is TRBD2 (5 bases). From germline, CDR1 is MGHRA and CDR2 YSYEKL. The CDR3 sequence is 16 residues long. Trimming shortened V by 0 bases and J by 2 bases, and 11 bases separated the two germline ends.

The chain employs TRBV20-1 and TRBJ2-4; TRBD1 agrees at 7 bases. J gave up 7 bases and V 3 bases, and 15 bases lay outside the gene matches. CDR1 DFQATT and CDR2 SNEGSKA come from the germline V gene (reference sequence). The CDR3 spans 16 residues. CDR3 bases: TGCAGTGCTAGTCCCGGGACAGCCCGGACCCCCAACATTCAGTACTTC. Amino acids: CSASPGTARTPNIQYF.